These 20 T cell receptor beta chains were all obtained from the same sample, sequenced in a study of technical replicates of blood from a few donors. Only in-frame clones appear in the TCRdb table, and some are missing; sequencing was by immunoSEQ multiplex PCR. The profile shows just under 100,000 clones, 95% of them singletons. Material: T cells isolated from PBMCs. These receptors all stem from a human donor in good health.

As DNA, the CDR3 is TGTGCCAGCAGCTTAGGTGGAGGCGAGCAGTTCTTC. It is translated as CASSLGGGEQFF. The chain uses TRBV5-6 and TRBJ2-1; tentative D call: TRBD2 (5 bases). CDR3 length: 12 residues. Germline CDR1 SGHDT, CDR2 YYEEEE. Trimming cost V 2 bases and J 10 bases, with 10 bases left between them.

The V and J genes are TRBV6-6 and TRBJ1-3; D call uncertain. This CDR3 is built from 14 residues. CDR1 is MNHNY and CDR2 is SVGAGI in the germline V gene (reference sequence). Trimming removed 6 bases from V and 0 bases from J, with 9 bases in between. CDR3 amino acids: CASRPFGSGNTIYF. CDR3 bases: TGTGCCAGCAGGCCCTTCGGCTCTGGAAACACCATATATTTT.

The genes are TRBV6-1 and TRBJ1-3; TRBD1 aligns across 7 bases. The germline CDR1 and CDR2 sequences are MNHNS and SASEGT. The CDR3 has 16 amino acids. J was trimmed by 3 bases and V by 2 bases; bases with no gene match: 7. The CDR3 DNA reads TGTGCCAGCAGTGAAAACTTGAGACAGGGTGGAAACACCATATATTTT. It encodes CASSENLRQGGNTIYF.

The chain uses TRBV10-3 and TRBJ1-6, with 7 nucleotides matching TRBD1. The germline CDR1 and CDR2 sequences are ENHRY and SYGVKD. The CDR3 sequence is 17 residues long. Unmatched junction bases numbered 9, after V lost 0 bases and J lost 7 bases. The chain's CDR3 is CAISESIGRQGNSPLHF. CDR3 bases: TGTGCCATCAGTGAGTCGATAGGTAGACAGGGAAATTCACCCCTCCACTTT.

The V gene is TRBV6-5, the J gene TRBJ2-3; weak D call: TRBD1 (6 bases). This CDR3 is 14 amino acids long. V was shortened by 2 bases and J by 5 bases, with 11 bases between the two germline ends. The germline gives CDR1 MNHEY, CDR2 SVGAGI. The CDR3 sequence is CASSYGDTEDTQYF. The CDR3 DNA reads TGTGCCAGCAGTTACGGGGACACGGAAGATACGCAGTATTTT.

The chain combines TRBV7-9 with TRBJ2-6; 7 nucleotides match TRBD2. V was clipped by 1 base and J by 2 bases; unmatched bases: 2. CDR3 length: 16 amino acids. Looked up from germline, CDR1 is SEHNR and CDR2 is FQNEAQ (reference sequence). CDR3 region: CASSLVAGAGANVLTF. In DNA form, the CDR3 reads TGTGCCAGCAGCTTAGTAGCGGGCGCTGGGGCCAACGTCCTGACTTTC.

V usage is TRBV11-3 and J usage is TRBJ1-2; no reliable D call. Germline-derived CDR1 and CDR2 are SGHNT and YENEEA. The germline V and J ends were trimmed by 0 bases and 4 bases, with 3 bases remaining between them. CDR3 length: 12 residues. CDR3 bases: TGTGCCAGCAGCTTAGACGGCTATGGCTACACCTTC. It encodes CASSLDGYGYTF.

This chain uses TRBV10-1 with TRBJ2-4, with 8 nucleotides matching TRBD1. V trimming: 4 bases; J trimming: 3 bases; junction bases outside the gene matches: 11. The CDR3 contains 17 residues. Germline V lookup: CDR1 WNHNN, CDR2 SYGVQD (reference sequence). CDR3 amino acids: CASSAPTGEEGKNIQYF. In DNA, the CDR3 is TGCGCCAGCAGTGCCCCGACAGGGGAAGAGGGCAAAAACATTCAGTACTTC.

The chain employs TRBV15 and TRBJ2-3; D call uncertain. CDR1 is LNHNV, CDR2 YYDKDF, per germline (reference sequence). Trimming cost V 0 bases and J 1 base, with 8 bases left between them. This CDR3 has 15 amino acids. The CDR3 coding sequence is TGTGCCACCAGCAGAGAGGGCAGCCGCACAGATACGCAGTATTTT. It yields the protein CATSREGSRTDTQYF.

The gene calls are TRBV29-1 and TRBJ1-1; D not certain. V lost 7 bases, J lost 5 bases, and 11 bases lay in between. Germline V gives CDR1 SQVTM, CDR2 ANQGSEA. The CDR3 runs 11 residues. CDR3 nucleotide sequence: TGCAGCGAGCGTAGAGGGACTGAAGCTTTCTTT. Its protein is CSERRGTEAFF.

The V and J genes are TRBV27 and TRBJ2-5; TRBD2 matches at 7 bases. Trimming took 6 bases from V and 7 from J; bases not matched to a gene: 8. The germline CDR1 and CDR2 sequences are MNHEY and SMNVEV (reference sequence). The CDR3 loop spans 13 amino acids. CDR3 loop: CASRGGSPWTQYF. The DNA of the CDR3 is TGTGCCAGCAGGGGCGGGAGCCCATGGACCCAGTACTTC.

In DNA form, the CDR3 reads TGTGCCAGCAGTGCCCTAGCGGGGAACTACAATGAGCAGTTCTTC. Its protein product is CASSALAGNYNEQFF. This chain joins TRBV6-4 and TRBJ2-1, with TRBD2 matching over 9 bases. The CDR3 covers 15 residues. Germline trimming cut 4 bases from V and 3 bases from J; bases unmatched to any gene: 4. Germline-derived CDR1 and CDR2 are MRHNA and SNTAGT.

This chain joins TRBV11-2 and TRBJ2-7; D is undetermined. The CDR3 contains 13 residues. The ends were cut back, 3 bases at V and 1 base at J, with 7 bases in the middle. Looked up from germline, CDR1 is SGHAT and CDR2 is FQNNGV. The CDR3 loop reads CASSFFSSYEQYF. CDR3 DNA sequence: TGTGCCAGCAGCTTTTTTTCGTCCTACGAGCAGTACTTC.

V gene TRBV6-6 combines with J gene TRBJ2-3; 11 bases are shared with TRBD2. Trimming at V came to 6 bases and at J to 8 bases, leaving 13 bases not matched to a gene. This CDR3 comprises 16 residues. In germline, CDR1 is MNHNY, CDR2 SVGAGI (reference sequence). The CDR3 loop reads CASRAPPSGGQGTQYF. CDR3 nucleotide sequence: TGTGCCAGCAGAGCCCCCCCTAGCGGGGGGCAGGGTACGCAGTATTTT.

A single count supports this clone. The rearrangement uses TRBV28 and TRBJ1-5; D not resolved. Trimming took 1 base from V and 1 from J, leaving 5 bases between them. This CDR3 comprises 14 residues. Germline CDR1 is MDHEN and CDR2 is SYDVKM. CDR3 DNA sequence: TGTGCCAGCAGTTTATCAGGAAGCAATCAGCCCCAGCATTTT. This encodes CASSLSGSNQPQHF.

This chain links TRBV5-1 with TRBJ2-3, with 7 bases that match TRBD2. V lost 0 bases, J lost 4 bases, and 2 bases stayed unmatched. The CDR3 is 14 amino acids. The germline V gene encodes CDR1 SGHRS and CDR2 YFSETQ. For the CDR3, the DNA is TGCGCCAGCAGCTTGGGGGAGGGTTCAGATACGCAGTATTTT. Amino acid sequence: CASSLGEGSDTQYF.

This chain links TRBV9 with TRBJ2-7; possibly TRBD2 for D (6 bases). Per germline, CDR1 SGDLS and CDR2 YYNGEE. V was pared by 0 bases and J by 3 bases, with 13 bases between. The CDR3 sequence is 15 residues long. The CDR3 region has the DNA TGTGCCAGCAGCGTAGGTCCCAGCGGGCTCTACGAGCAGTACTTC. It encodes CASSVGPSGLYEQYF.

The chain is built from TRBV5-1 and TRBJ2-1; 8 nucleotides match TRBD2. CDR3 length: 15 residues. Trimming removed 2 bases from V and 3 bases from J; junction bases left unmatched: 4. Germline CDR1 SGHRS, CDR2 YFSETQ. In DNA form, the CDR3 reads TGCGCCAGCAGCTTAACTAGCGGCCTCTACAATGAGCAGTTCTTC. Protein sequence: CASSLTSGLYNEQFF.

The J gene is TRBJ1-2, the V gene TRBV30; TRBD1 matches 10 bases. Losses at the gene ends were 0 bases for V and 0 bases for J; bases not matched to a gene: 7. The CDR3 totals 17 residues. CDR1 and CDR2 (germline): GTSNPN, SVGIG (reference sequence). CDR3 sequence reads: CAWSVRTGGLANYGYTF. CDR3 bases: TGTGCCTGGAGTGTACGGACAGGGGGGTTAGCTAACTATGGCTACACCTTC.

The DNA for the CDR3 is TGCAGCGTCTTACAGGGAATAGATCAGCCCCAGCATTTT. Protein sequence: CSVLQGIDQPQHF. The chain couples TRBV29-1 to TRBJ1-5; a weak D match, TRBD1 (6 bases). V lost 6 bases and J 5 bases, leaving 14 bases between the germline ends. The CDR3 is 13 residues long. Germline V gives CDR1 SQVTM, CDR2 ANQGSEA.